This TCR beta chain emerged from a study of cytomegalovirus exposure and HLA in healthy donors. Study background: Roughly 180 million T cells yielded approximately 110 million unique TCR beta sequences in earlier analysis. In an early release, HLA-typed donors contributed tens of millions of unique TCR sequences.

PCR used 60 Vbeta primers and 13 Jbeta primers. Data came from immunoSEQ multiplex PCR; TCRdb stores just in-frame clones and leaves some out. The sample has 100,000 to 150,000 clones; roughly 69% are singletons. The V and J ends lost 0 bases and 0 bases, in that order; junction bases with no gene match: 7. CDR1 is SGHTS, CDR2 YDEGEE, per germline. CDR3 length equals 18 residues. Study-level results: Rarity marked most TCR sequences, yet some public TCRs occurred in many donors. Presence/absence comparisons presumed near-even sequencing depth among donors.

About this clone: The antigen is unknown.

What was sequenced was PBMCs. The receptor's source is a human donor in good health. V and J are TRBV5-8 and TRBJ2-3, with 10 bases fitting TRBD2. CDR3 sequence reads: CASSLVTSGAHSTDTQYF. The DNA of the CDR3 is TGTGCCAGCAGCTTGGTTACTAGCGGGGCCCATAGCACAGATACGCAGTATTTT.